This TCR beta chain was sequenced for a study of T cell clones after liver transplantation. At the level of the study: A pre-transplant mixed lymphocyte reaction with TCRbeta sequencing defined graft-donor-reactive clones followed in post-transplant blood.

Data came from immunoSEQ multiplex PCR; TCRdb stores just in-frame clones and leaves some out. The sample yields 20,000 to 25,000 clones, approximately 84% seen once. Trimming removed 1 base from V and 0 bases from J; junction bases left unmatched: 9. In germline, CDR1 is SQVTM, CDR2 ANQGSEA. The CDR3 runs 19 residues. Sequenced material: CD8+ T cells from blood, taken more than 53 months after liver transplant. The rearrangement uses TRBV29-1 and TRBJ2-1; 13 nucleotides agree with TRBD2. The origin of this receptor is a human patient who received a liver transplant. Some T cells may have originated in the graft donor. The CDR3 spells CSVEGRTSGGPYSYNEQFF. Written as DNA, the CDR3 is TGCAGCGTTGAAGGCCGGACTAGCGGGGGCCCTTACTCCTACAATGAGCAGTTCTTC.